This TCR beta chain was sequenced during a study of blood T cell repertoires in COVID-19. V dropped 7 bases and J dropped 2; count of bases not matched to a gene: 2. Looked up from germline, CDR1 is SNHLY and CDR2 is FYNNEI. The CDR3 extends over 12 amino acids. Profiled with immunoSEQ multiplex PCR; TCRdb holds only in-frame clones, not every one. Among tens of thousands of clones listed, roughly 83% were seen once. The chain joins TRBV2 to TRBJ2-7; 7 bases map to TRBD1. Sequenced input: peripheral blood. The TCR sequence derives from a man in his fifties with acute or convalescent COVID-19. This CDR3 reads CASTDRTYEQYF. CDR3 DNA: TGTGCCAGCACGGACAGGACCTACGAGCAGTACTTC. Drawing the rest from reference TRBV2 and TRBJ2-7, the complete variable domain is EPEVTQTPSHQVTQMGQEVILRCVPISNHLYFYWYRQILGQKVEFLVSFYNNEISEKSEIFDDQFSVERPDGSNFTLKIRSTKLEDSAMYFCASTDRTYEQYFGPGTRLTVT.